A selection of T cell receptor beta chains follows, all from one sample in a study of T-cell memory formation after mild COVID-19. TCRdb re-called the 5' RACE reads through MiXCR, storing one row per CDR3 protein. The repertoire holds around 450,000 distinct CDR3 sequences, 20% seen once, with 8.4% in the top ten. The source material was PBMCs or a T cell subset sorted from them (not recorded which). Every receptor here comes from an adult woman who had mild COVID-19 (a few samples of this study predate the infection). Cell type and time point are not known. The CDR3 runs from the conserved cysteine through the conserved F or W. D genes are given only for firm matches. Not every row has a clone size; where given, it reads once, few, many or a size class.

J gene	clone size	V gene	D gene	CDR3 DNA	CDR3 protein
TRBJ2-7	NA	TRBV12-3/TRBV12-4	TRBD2	TGTGCCAGCACCCCCTCAGGGACTAGGAACCACGAGCAGTACTTC	CASTPSGTRNHEQYF
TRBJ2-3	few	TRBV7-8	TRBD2	TGTGCCAGCAGCTTAGCGGCGGGGGGCCGCCTGTATTTT	CASSLAAGGRLYF
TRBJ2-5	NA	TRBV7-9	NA	TGTGCCAGCAGCTTTTCAGGGGCGCGGGAGACCCAGTACTTC	CASSFSGARETQYF
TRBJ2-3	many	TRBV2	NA	TGTGCCAGCAGTGATGTCCGACAGAGCACAGATACGCAGTATTTT	CASSDVRQSTDTQYF
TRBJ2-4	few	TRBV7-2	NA	TGTGCCAGCAGCTTAATTCTGGCGGGCATTCAGTACTTC	CASSLILAGIQYF
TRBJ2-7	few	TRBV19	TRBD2	TGTGCCAGTAGTGCTAGCGGGTCAGCCTACGAGCAGTACTTC	CASSASGSAYEQYF
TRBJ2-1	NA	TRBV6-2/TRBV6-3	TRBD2	TGTGCCAGCAGTCAAAGCGGGGGGGCCTACAATGAGCAGTTCTTC	CASSQSGGAYNEQFF
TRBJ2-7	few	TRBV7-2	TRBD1	TGTGCCAGCAGCAAAACAGGGGATTTGAGGTCCTACGAGCAGTACTTC	CASSKTGDLRSYEQYF
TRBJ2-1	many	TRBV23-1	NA	TGCGCCAGCAGTCAATTCGTCAGGGAAGTCAACAATGAGCAGTTCTTC	CASSQFVREVNNEQFF
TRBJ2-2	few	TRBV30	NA	TGTGCCTGGGGAGTCGGGCCAGGGATGGCCGGGGAGCTGTTTTTT	CAWGVGPGMAGELFF
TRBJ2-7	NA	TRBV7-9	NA	TGTGCCAGCAGCTTAGCGGCGAGACAGTACTTC	CASSLAARQYF
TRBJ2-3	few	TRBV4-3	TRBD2	TGCGCCAGCAGCCAGTCAACGGGACTAAGCACAGATACGCAGTATTTT	CASSQSTGLSTDTQYF
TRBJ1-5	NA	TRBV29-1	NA	TGCAGCGCCTCCGGGACTTATGGCAATCAGCCCCAGCATTTT	CSASGTYGNQPQHF
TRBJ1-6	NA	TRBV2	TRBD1	TGTGCCAGCAGGGACAGGGGGTCTCTGAGTTCACCCCTCCACTTT	CASRDRGSLSSPLHF
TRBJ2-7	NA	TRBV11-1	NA	TGTGCCAGCAGCTTCTCAAGAGACGAGCAGTACTTC	CASSFSRDEQYF
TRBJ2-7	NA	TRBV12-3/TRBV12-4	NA	TGTGCCAGCAGTTCCTCGGAAGGTTACTACGAGCAGTACTTC	CASSSSEGYYEQYF
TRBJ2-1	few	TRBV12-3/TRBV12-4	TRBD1	TGTGCCAGCCGACAGGGTTCGGTCGCCAATGAGCAGTTCTTC	CASRQGSVANEQFF
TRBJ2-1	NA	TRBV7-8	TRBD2	TGTGCCAGCAGCTTTGAACTAGCGGGCGGGGGGAGTGAGCAGTTCTTC	CASSFELAGGGSEQFF
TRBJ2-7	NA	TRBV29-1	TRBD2	TGCAGCGGGATAAGCGGGGGCCCCTACGAGCAGTACTTC	CSGISGGPYEQYF
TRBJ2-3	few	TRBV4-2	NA	TGTGCCAGCAGCCAAGATCAAGGAGGCCCAGATACGCAGTATTTT	CASSQDQGGPDTQYF
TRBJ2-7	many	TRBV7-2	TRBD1	TGCGCCAGCAGCCCTCGGACAGGGGCCTACGAGCAGTACTTC	CASSPRTGAYEQYF
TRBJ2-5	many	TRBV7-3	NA	TGTGCCAGCAGTTTTGTAGGGGGAGAGACCCAGTACTTC	CASSFVGGETQYF
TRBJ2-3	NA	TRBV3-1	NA	TGTGCCAGCAGCCATACCGGGAGCACCCGGGCAGATACGCAGTATTTT	CASSHTGSTRADTQYF
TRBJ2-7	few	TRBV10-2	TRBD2	TGCGCCAGCAGTGGGACAGCGGGAGGGCTCTACGAGCAGTACTTC	CASSGTAGGLYEQYF
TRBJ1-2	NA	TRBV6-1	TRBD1	TGTGCCAGCAGTCTGACGGGACAGCGGTATGGCTACACCTTC	CASSLTGQRYGYTF
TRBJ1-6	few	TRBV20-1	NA	TGCAGTGCTAGAGAGGCAACAGCTAATTCACCCCTCCACTTT	CSAREATANSPLHF
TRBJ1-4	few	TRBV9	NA	TGTGCCAGCAGCAGCGATAGGGGAGAAAAACTGTTTTTT	CASSSDRGEKLFF